This T cell receptor (beta chain) was identified in a study of early T cells in non-severe SARS-CoV-2 infection. Across the whole study: RNA in bulk from unsorted whole blood was sequenced, and chains were unpaired.

Individually, cDNA molecules had unique molecular identifiers attached to them. TCRdb called the 5' RACE reads again in MiXCR, with one record for every CDR3 protein. The sample lists approximately 71,000 distinct CDR3 sequences, roughly a tenth occurring once. Many counts were recorded for this clonotype. Its target is not known. Findings and caveats of the study: VDJdb matching favored anti-spike CD8 responses, missing private and CD4 specificities.

V gave up 1 base and J gave up 5 bases; unmatched junction bases: 4. CDR1 and CDR2 (germline): SNHLY, FYNNEI. The CDR3 consists of 16 residues. The clonotype comes from an adult who was a healthcare worker with PCR-confirmed SARS-CoV-2 infection or an uninfected control (not recorded which). The V and J genes are TRBV2 and TRBJ2-2; the match to TRBD2 covers 10 bases. The sequencing input was whole blood. CDR3 region: CASSEVASGSTGELFF. The DNA of the CDR3 is TGTGCCAGCAGTGAAGTGGCTAGCGGGAGTACCGGGGAGCTGTTTTTT.